This entry lists 12 T cell receptor beta chains sequenced from one sample in a study of cytomegalovirus exposure and HLA in healthy donors. TCRdb's table, derived via immunoSEQ multiplex PCR, lists solely in-frame clones and lacks some. There are about 310,000 clones in the sample; roughly 88% occur only once, and around 1% lies in the top ten. Sequencing used PBMCs. The receptor set was obtained from a man aged 25-40 years in good health and CMV-seronegative.

This clone was seen just once. The chain is built from TRBV4-3 and TRBJ2-6, with 10 positions matching TRBD1. The germline V gene has CDR1 LGHNA and CDR2 YSLEER. There are 19 residues in the CDR3. Trimming at V came to 1 base and at J to 0 bases, leaving 6 bases not matched to a gene. Here the CDR3 DNA reads TGCGCCAGCAGCCAAGGGGATAGGACAGGGGGCTCTGGGGCCAACGTCCTGACTTTC. This gives the protein CASSQGDRTGGSGANVLTF.

The chain recombines TRBV11-2 with TRBJ2-3; D is unclear. Looked up from germline, CDR1 is SGHAT and CDR2 is FQNNGV. The CDR3 runs 16 residues. Trimming took 6 bases from V and 2 from J, leaving 18 bases between them. CDR3 region: CASRKDLGANTDTQYF. The CDR3 DNA is TGTGCCAGCAGGAAAGACCTAGGTGCAAACACAGATACGCAGTATTTT.

This chain uses TRBV7-9 with TRBJ2-5; TRBD2 matches 9 bases. Germline V gene lookup returns CDR1 SEHNR and CDR2 FQNEAQ (reference sequence). The CDR3 contains 15 residues. Trimming removed 4 bases from V and 2 bases from J; junction bases left unmatched: 5. The CDR3 region has the DNA TGTGCCAGCAGCTGGACAGCGGGGGGTCAAGAGACCCAGTACTTC. Its protein is CASSWTAGGQETQYF.

This sequence joins TRBV13 and TRBJ2-7, with TRBD1 matching over 12 bases. V shed 3 bases and J 6 bases; nucleotides not matched to a gene: 9. This CDR3 region has 16 residues. CDR1 is PRHDT and CDR2 is FYEKMQ in the germline V gene (reference sequence). The CDR3 DNA sequence: TGTGCCAGCAGCTTCGTTACCGGGACAGGGGGCTCCGAGCAGTACTTC. This encodes CASSFVTGTGGSEQYF.

The chain joins TRBV5-4 to TRBJ1-6; 9 positions agree with TRBD1. The ends lost 0 bases at V and 10 bases at J; junction bases unmatched: 5. Germline CDR1 is SGHNT and CDR2 is YYREEE (reference sequence). The CDR3 consists of 15 residues. CDR3 DNA sequence: TGTGCCAGCAGCTTGGGACCGGGACAGGGCTCACCCCTCCACTTT. This sequence encodes CASSLGPGQGSPLHF.

This clone was picked up a small number of times. The chain carries TRBV12-5 and TRBJ1-5, with 7 bases that match TRBD1. With V trimmed by 1 base and J by 6 bases, 6 bases remained unmatched. CDR1 is LGHNT and CDR2 is FRNRAP in the germline V gene. This CDR3 contains 15 residues. Here the CDR3 reads CASGLDRQGGQPQHF. The CDR3 DNA reads TGTGCTAGTGGTTTGGATCGACAGGGAGGTCAGCCCCAGCATTTT.

This chain connects TRBV7-2 to TRBJ1-5, with D hard to call. The CDR3 length is 17 residues. The ends were cut back, 5 bases at V and 0 bases at J, with 17 bases in the middle. Germline V lookup: CDR1 SGHTA, CDR2 FQGNSA. The CDR3 DNA sequence: TGTGCCAGCAGCCTTCGACATACCCCCAATAGCAATCAGCCCCAGCATTTT. Amino acids: CASSLRHTPNSNQPQHF.

This clone was observed once. The chain has TRBV5-1 and TRBJ1-1; D unclear. This CDR3 is 13 amino acids long. The germline CDR1 and CDR2 sequences are SGHRS and YFSETQ. V was pared by 2 bases and J by 5 bases, with 10 bases between. CDR3 protein: CASSFTARTEAFF. DNA for the CDR3: TGCGCCAGCAGCTTTACTGCCCGGACTGAAGCTTTCTTT.

The CDR3 region is CASSQDLAQVYGYTF. The CDR3 region has the DNA TGCGCCAGCAGCCAAGATTTGGCACAGGTCTATGGCTACACCTTC. The gene calls are TRBV4-3 and TRBJ1-2; the D gene is possibly TRBD1 (5 bases). Germline V gene data show CDR1 as LGHNA and CDR2 as YSLEER. The V end was cut by 0 bases, the J end by 4 bases, with 12 bases between. The CDR3 extends over 15 amino acids.

This clone was detected only once. CDR3 loop: CASSQGLPGRAGVESKNIQYF. Here the CDR3 DNA reads TGCGCCAGCAGCCAAGGTCTTCCAGGGCGAGCGGGGGTTGAGTCCAAAAACATTCAGTACTTC. This chain links TRBV4-1 with TRBJ2-4; TRBD2 matches 8 bases. Germline V gene sequence: CDR1 MGHRA, CDR2 YSYEKL. The CDR3 spans 21 residues. J gave up 2 bases and V 1 base, and 19 bases lay outside the gene matches.

The gene calls are TRBV6-1 and TRBJ1-6; TRBD1 matches at 9 bases. V shed 6 bases and J 10 bases; nucleotides not matched to a gene: 10. The CDR3 is made up of 15 amino acids. Germline V lookup: CDR1 MNHNS, CDR2 SASEGT. The CDR3 nucleotides are TGTGCCAGCAGCTATACAGGGGGCCTTCCGTCACCCCTCCACTTT. Amino acids: CASSYTGGLPSPLHF.

This clone has just one count. The gene calls are TRBV30 and TRBJ1-2; no clear D gene. CDR3 length: 14 residues. Germline lookup yields CDR1 GTSNPN and CDR2 SVGIG (reference sequence). Trimming left V 0 bases short and J 6 bases short, with 14 bases between. The CDR3 DNA follows: TGTGCCTGGAGTGTACTGGAGGGTGTACATGGCTACACCTTC. Translated, it gives CAWSVLEGVHGYTF.